A single T cell receptor beta chain is shown here with its context. In the study's own analysis: The assay estimated nucleated cells by amplifying reference gene primers. The method was immunoSEQ multiplex PCR; TCRdb's version includes in-frame clones alone and lacks a portion of them. D and trimming come from the DNA, and the V and J calls and clone size come from that table. Found here are roughly 20,000 clones, about 89% of them singletons; the top ten hold roughly 6%. The V and J ends lost 4 bases and 0 bases respectively, with 9 bases between them. CDR3 size: 14 residues. CDR1 is SGHRS and CDR2 is YFSETQ in the germline V gene. This specimen comes from a study of blood T cell repertoires in COVID-19. Across the whole study: COVID-19 samples collected from the United States, Italy and Spain covered acute and convalescent phases. From T cells, B-cell-depleted T cells, or PBMCs came the material, which was cDNA or gDNA.

This TCR was recovered from a human donor in a cohort sampled during active COVID-19. The sample consisted of peripheral blood. The chain joins TRBV5-1 to TRBJ2-3; D may be TRBD1 (6 bases). Here the CDR3 DNA reads TGCGCCAGCAGCCCGGACAGTAGCACAGATACGCAGTATTTT. Its protein is CASSPDSSTDTQYF.